This T cell receptor beta chain was found in a study of T cells in localized non-small cell lung cancer (dated by TCRdb to about 2020). Concerning the study at large: The study examined T cell repertoires in a few hundred patients with early-stage NSCLC and compared tumors with uninvolved tumor-adjacent lungs. The mean age of the NSCLC patients was around 67 years, with fewer than 150 men and 85 to 110 women. The cohort consisted of roughly 240 treatment-naive NSCLC patients whose localized lung tumors had been resected.

At diagnosis, tumor, uninvolved tumor-adjacent lung and peripheral blood were collected and then preserved as a mix of FFPE and fresh-frozen material. For TCR repertoire profiling, blood samples were analyzed as peripheral blood mononuclear cells. The immunoSEQ Assay was used to sequence TCR beta CDR3 regions from DNA. The published analysis was carried out like this. To compute T cell density, TCR beta template counts were normalized to usable DNA, which was estimated by amplifying housekeeping genes. The preseqR package was used to estimate richness by extrapolating to 400,000 templates for PBMC samples and to 120,000 templates for tissue samples. Clonality was defined as one minus Pielou's evenness. Differential abundance testing on productive amino-acid clonotypes, with a minimum total count of 5 and an alpha of 0.1, was used to identify tissue-enriched TCRs. The Jaccard Index and the Morisita Overlap Index were used to quantify repertoire overlap between compartments. TCR beta CDR3s were clustered by GLIPH together with public tetramer-defined viral CDR3s, and at least three viral sequences plus V-gene enrichment were required for viral motifs. TCRdb carries this immuneACCESS record with in-frame sequences only. Its versions omit some clonotypes, under half of them owing to an unresolved V gene in the studies checked, with the rest unexplained. V, J and clone size reflect that table, while D and trimming were determined from the DNA. Present in this sample are 20,000 to 30,000 clones, more than 85% of which were seen just once. 29% of the sample goes to the ten largest clones.

Details on this clone: Its antigen is currently not known. There are no base qualities to consult, and no much larger clone falls within one base.

On the study overall, not on this receptor specifically: Because multi-region tumor sequencing was not done, intratumor heterogeneity could not be ruled out. Since the design was exploratory, TCR variables were selected using unadjusted p-values with no false-discovery rate correction. Of the top 100 tumor clones, a median of roughly 53 were detected in paired uninvolved adjacent lung; about 28 were also among that lung's top 100. Higher blood T cell density associated with longer overall survival, while higher adjacent-lung clonality associated with shorter survival. Uninvolved tumor-adjacent lung showed the highest T cell clonality, higher than tumor, which suggests more focused antigenic responses in the adjacent lung.

Trimming takes 0 bases off V and 2 bases off J; junction bases not matched to a gene: 1. Sequences SGHRS (CDR1) and YFSETQ (CDR2) are obtained from the germline V gene. Taken from cysteine to phenylalanine, the CDR3 has 17 residues. This entry keeps only the CDR3 DNA: 51 bases, framed from base 1. The sequenced sample was peripheral blood, obtained before any cancer treatment. This receptor was obtained from a male donor at least 60 years old with stage I squamous cell lung carcinoma. The rearranged segments are TRBV5-1 and TRBJ2-6, with 11 bases in between that match TRBD1. The nucleotide sequence reads TGCGCCAGCAGCTTGGGGACAGGGGGCACTGGGGCCAACGTCCTGACTTTC. This gives the protein CASSLGTGGTGANVLTF.